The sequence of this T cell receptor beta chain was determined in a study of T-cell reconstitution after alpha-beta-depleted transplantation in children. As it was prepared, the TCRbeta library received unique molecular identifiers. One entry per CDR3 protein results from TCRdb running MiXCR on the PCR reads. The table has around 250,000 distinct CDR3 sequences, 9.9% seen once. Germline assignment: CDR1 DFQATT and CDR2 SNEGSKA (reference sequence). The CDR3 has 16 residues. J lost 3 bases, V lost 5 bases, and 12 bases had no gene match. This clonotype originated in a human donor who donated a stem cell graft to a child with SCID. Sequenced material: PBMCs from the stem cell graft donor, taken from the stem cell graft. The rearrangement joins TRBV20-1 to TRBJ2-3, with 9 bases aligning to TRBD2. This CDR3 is CSAVGIAGERTDTQYF. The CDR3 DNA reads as TGCAGTGCTGTGGGGATAGCGGGGGAGAGGACAGATACGCAGTATTTT.